A selection of T cell receptor beta chains follows, all from one sample in a study of blood T cell repertoires in COVID-19. Assay: immunoSEQ multiplex PCR; the TCRdb copy retains only in-frame clones and omits some. The sample comprises about 130,000 clones, approximately 86% of which are singletons, and approximately 16% rests with the top ten. Sequencing was done on a sample of peripheral blood. The origin of the receptors is a woman aged 50 to 65 who had recovered from COVID-19. Both conserved end residues are part of each CDR3. The D gene is left open where the match is weak. Not every row has a clone size; where given, it reads once, few, many or a size class.

cdr3_aa cdr3_nt clone_size d_call j_call cdr3_length v_call
CASSYNGGNQPQHF TGTGCCAGCAGTTACAATGGGGGGAATCAGCCCCAGCATTTT - - TRBJ1-5 14 TRBV6-6
CASSPPSGREGSDTQYF TGTGCCAGCAGCCCTCCTAGCGGGAGGGAAGGGTCAGATACGCAGTATTTT - TRBD2 TRBJ2-3 17 TRBV7-9
CASSSGPGGSYNEQFF TGCGCCAGCAGCTCCGGACCCGGCGGGTCCTACAATGAGCAGTTCTTC - - TRBJ2-1 16 TRBV5-1
CAISESMSGYNEQFF TGTGCCATCAGTGAGTCGATGTCAGGGTACAATGAGCAGTTCTTC - - TRBJ2-1 15 TRBV10-3
CASSRGQETQYF TGCGCCAGCTCGAGGGGGCAAGAGACCCAGTACTTC - - TRBJ2-5 12 TRBV5-1
CASSLSGSSGANVLTF TGTGCCAGCAGCCTCTCCGGGAGCTCTGGGGCCAACGTCCTGACTTTC - - TRBJ2-6 16 TRBV9
CASSHDRTNTEAFF TGTGCCAGTAGTCATGACAGGACGAACACTGAAGCTTTCTTT - - TRBJ1-1 14 TRBV19
CAWSVSGTDTQYF TGTGCCTGGAGTGTATCCGGCACAGATACGCAGTATTTT - - TRBJ2-3 13 TRBV30
CASSPWGQGDGNTIYF TGTGCCAGCTCACCTTGGGGACAGGGGGACGGAAACACCATATATTTT - TRBD1 TRBJ1-3 16 TRBV18
CAWIMERGYNEQFF TGTGCCTGGATCATGGAGCGGGGCTACAATGAGCAGTTCTTC few TRBD2 TRBJ2-1 14 TRBV30
CASSLAPAGGHNEQFF TGCGCCAGCAGCTTGGCCCCAGCGGGGGGCCACAATGAGCAGTTCTTC - TRBD2 TRBJ2-1 16 TRBV5-1
CASSSWTGYDTGELFF TGTGCCAGCAGCTCCTGGACAGGGTACGACACCGGGGAGCTGTTTTTT - TRBD1 TRBJ2-2 16 TRBV7-2
CASSRRGGNYGYTF TGTGCCAGCAGCCGCCGGGGGGGCAACTATGGCTACACCTTC - - TRBJ1-2 14 TRBV11-2
CASSVFSRQLTDTQYF TGTGCCAGCAGTGTCTTTTCGAGACAGCTCACAGATACGCAGTATTTT - - TRBJ2-3 16 TRBV6-1
CASSPLDRANQPQHF TGTGCCAGCAGTCCCCTGGACAGGGCAAATCAGCCCCAGCATTTT once TRBD1 TRBJ1-5 15 TRBV6-5
CASSSSGTRYDTGELFF TGTGCCAGCAGCTCTTCCGGGACTAGATACGACACCGGGGAGCTGTTTTTT once TRBD2 TRBJ2-2 17 TRBV7-3
CASSLNAGSGANVLTF TGCGCCAGCAGCTTGAACGCGGGCTCTGGGGCCAACGTCCTGACTTTC - - TRBJ2-6 16 TRBV5-1
CASSTKGQRCGQPQHF TGTGCCAGCAGCACCAAGGGACAGAGGTGCGGGCAGCCCCAGCATTTT - TRBD1 TRBJ1-5 16 TRBV11-3
CATSRDRGSTYEQYF TGTGCCACCAGCAGAGATCGCGGGAGTACGTACGAGCAGTACTTC - TRBD2 TRBJ2-7 15 TRBV15
CASIHGREDTEAFF TGTGCCAGCATCCACGGCAGGGAGGACACTGAAGCTTTCTTT - - TRBJ1-1 14 TRBV21-1